The present TCR beta chain was sequenced within a study of response to subunit inactivated influenza vaccine. One entry per CDR3 protein results from TCRdb running MiXCR on the RT-PCR reads. The table shows around 850,000 distinct CDR3 sequences, with less than 20% occurring only once. This clonotype showed up just a few times. Its matching antigen is unknown. V was pared by 0 bases and J by 7 bases, with 4 bases between. The CDR3 has 12 residues. CDR1 and CDR2 from the germline V gene are LGHNA and YSLEER. General observations from the study: Few additional T cells are recruited per seasonal influenza vaccination, authors suggested.

This receptor was taken from a man aged 50 to 60 who received an inactivated influenza vaccine. The sample consisted of PBMCs from blood, taken more than 4 days after vaccination. The chain links TRBV4-3 to TRBJ2-1; the D is unclear. CDR3 DNA sequence: TGCGCCAGCAGCCAAGAGATGAATGAGCAGTTCTTC. It specifies CASSQEMNEQFF.